A selection of T cell receptor beta chains follows, all from one sample in a study of blood T cell repertoires in COVID-19. TCRdb's table, derived via immunoSEQ multiplex PCR, lists solely in-frame clones and lacks some. The profile covers about 140,000 clones, with about 80% appearing a single time and roughly 1.4% taken by the ten largest. Sequencing input: peripheral blood. Receptors were obtained from a human donor in a cohort sampled during active COVID-19. Both conserved end residues are part of each CDR3. D genes are given only for firm matches. The size of a clone is reported for some rows only, either as once, few or many, or as a class for expanded clones.

v_call: TRBV30
d_call: TRBD1
clone_size: .
j_call: TRBJ2-6
cdr3_nt: TGTGCCTGGAAAGCGACAGGGGGCGGTACTGGGGCCAACGTCCTGACTTTC
cdr3_aa: CAWKATGGGTGANVLTF

v_call: TRBV15
d_call: TRBD2
clone_size: .
j_call: TRBJ2-3
cdr3_nt: TGTGCCACCAGCATAGGACTAGCGGGAGGGAACACAGATACGCAGTATTTT
cdr3_aa: CATSIGLAGGNTDTQYF

v_call: TRBV2
d_call: .
clone_size: .
j_call: TRBJ2-1
cdr3_nt: TGTGCCAGCACCGGAGTAATAAACAATGAGCAGTTCTTC
cdr3_aa: CASTGVINNEQFF

v_call: TRBV3-1/TRBV3-2
d_call: .
clone_size: .
j_call: TRBJ1-1
cdr3_nt: TGTGCCAGCAGCCAAGATGAGGGGGTTGCTTTCTTT
cdr3_aa: CASSQDEGVAFF

v_call: TRBV12-3/TRBV12-4
d_call: .
clone_size: .
j_call: TRBJ1-1
cdr3_nt: TGTGCCAGCAGTTTAAGGCAGGGTATTGAAGCTTTCTTT
cdr3_aa: CASSLRQGIEAFF

v_call: TRBV3-1/TRBV3-2
d_call: TRBD1
clone_size: .
j_call: TRBJ2-3
cdr3_nt: TGTGCCAGCAGCGACAGGGGTTCCTCCGATACGCAGTATTTT
cdr3_aa: CASSDRGSSDTQYF

v_call: TRBV4-1
d_call: TRBD1
clone_size: .
j_call: TRBJ1-2
cdr3_nt: TGCGCCAGCAGCCAGGCGGGACAGAGTACCTATGGCTACACCTTC
cdr3_aa: CASSQAGQSTYGYTF

v_call: TRBV9
d_call: .
clone_size: .
j_call: TRBJ1-2
cdr3_nt: TGTGCCAGCTCAGGGCATGGCTACACCTTC
cdr3_aa: CASSGHGYTF

v_call: TRBV29-1
d_call: TRBD2
clone_size: .
j_call: TRBJ2-7
cdr3_nt: TGCAGCGTTGAGGGTCTAGCGGGAGGTGAGCAGTACTTC
cdr3_aa: CSVEGLAGGEQYF

v_call: TRBV24-1
d_call: TRBD1
clone_size: .
j_call: TRBJ2-1
cdr3_nt: TGTGCCACCAGTGATCGACAGGGTAGGGTCGATTACAATGAGCAGTTCTTC
cdr3_aa: CATSDRQGRVDYNEQFF

v_call: TRBV5-1
d_call: .
clone_size: .
j_call: TRBJ2-6
cdr3_nt: TGCGCCAGCGGGCAGGGAGGGGCCAACGTCCTGACTTTC
cdr3_aa: CASGQGGANVLTF

v_call: TRBV10-3
d_call: TRBD2
clone_size: .
j_call: TRBJ2-7
cdr3_nt: TGTGCCATATCGGGACTAGCGGGATCCTACGAGCAGTACTTC
cdr3_aa: CAISGLAGSYEQYF

v_call: TRBV7-3
d_call: TRBD2
clone_size: .
j_call: TRBJ2-1
cdr3_nt: TGTGCCAGCAGCTACACTAGCGGGAACAATGAGCAGTTCTTC
cdr3_aa: CASSYTSGNNEQFF

v_call: TRBV7-2
d_call: TRBD1
clone_size: few
j_call: TRBJ1-2
cdr3_nt: TGTGCCAGCAGCAGGACAGGCTATGGCTACACCTTC
cdr3_aa: CASSRTGYGYTF

v_call: TRBV25-1
d_call: .
clone_size: .
j_call: TRBJ2-2
cdr3_nt: TGTGCCAGCAGCGCTGATCGGGGAAACACCGGGGAGCTGTTTTTT
cdr3_aa: CASSADRGNTGELFF

v_call: TRBV27
d_call: .
clone_size: .
j_call: TRBJ1-4
cdr3_nt: TGTGCCAGCAGTTTGCGGCAGAGTCTTAATGAAAAACTGTTTTTT
cdr3_aa: CASSLRQSLNEKLFF

v_call: TRBV6-1
d_call: .
clone_size: few
j_call: TRBJ1-2
cdr3_nt: TGTGCCAGCAGTGGGAGAGTGAAGGACAGACTTAACTATGGCTACACCTTC
cdr3_aa: CASSGRVKDRLNYGYTF

v_call: TRBV19
d_call: TRBD2
clone_size: .
j_call: TRBJ2-7
cdr3_nt: TGTGCCAGTAGTACAGGACTAGCAAGTTTGGGCGAGCAGTACTTC
cdr3_aa: CASSTGLASLGEQYF

v_call: TRBV27
d_call: .
clone_size: .
j_call: TRBJ2-3
cdr3_nt: TGTGCCAGCAGGGGAGCCGGCACAGATACGCAGTATTTT
cdr3_aa: CASRGAGTDTQYF

v_call: TRBV6-5
d_call: .
clone_size: few
j_call: TRBJ1-6
cdr3_nt: TGTGCCAGCAGTTACTTGCCCTCTACTTCTAATTCACCCCTCCACTTT
cdr3_aa: CASSYLPSTSNSPLHF

v_call: TRBV7-2
d_call: .
clone_size: .
j_call: TRBJ1-2
cdr3_nt: TGTGCCAGCAGCTTAGGGGGAGACCTTAACTATGGCTACACCTTC
cdr3_aa: CASSLGGDLNYGYTF

v_call: TRBV7-2
d_call: TRBD1
clone_size: .
j_call: TRBJ1-5
cdr3_nt: TGTGCCAGCAGCTGGGACAGGGATCAGCCCCAGCATTTT
cdr3_aa: CASSWDRDQPQHF

v_call: TRBV19
d_call: TRBD2
clone_size: .
j_call: TRBJ2-3
cdr3_nt: TGTGCCAGTAGTACGACTAGCGGGATGTATACGCAGTATTTT
cdr3_aa: CASSTTSGMYTQYF

v_call: TRBV29-1
d_call: TRBD1
clone_size: few
j_call: TRBJ2-2
cdr3_nt: TGCAGCGTTCCGACGGAGACAGGGGTTACCGGGGAGCTGTTTTTT
cdr3_aa: CSVPTETGVTGELFF

v_call: TRBV7-2
d_call: TRBD2
clone_size: .
j_call: TRBJ2-1
cdr3_nt: TGTGCCAGCAGCAGACTGGGAGCTAGCGGGTGGGAGGAGCAGTTCTTC
cdr3_aa: CASSRLGASGWEEQFF

v_call: TRBV27
d_call: TRBD1
clone_size: .
j_call: TRBJ1-1
cdr3_nt: TGTGCCAGCAGTTTGCGCGGACCCCGTCCCGGGACAGGGGGCAACACTGAAGCTTTCTTT
cdr3_aa: CASSLRGPRPGTGGNTEAFF

v_call: TRBV19
d_call: .
clone_size: .
j_call: TRBJ2-1
cdr3_nt: TGTGCCAGTAGTATAGTTGGGCAGGGGCGGTTTTACAATGAGCAGTTCTTC
cdr3_aa: CASSIVGQGRFYNEQFF

v_call: TRBV27
d_call: TRBD1
clone_size: .
j_call: TRBJ2-4
cdr3_nt: TGTGCCAGCAGTGCAGGACAGGGGCGGAACATTCAGTACTTC
cdr3_aa: CASSAGQGRNIQYF

v_call: TRBV6-5
d_call: .
clone_size: few
j_call: TRBJ2-2
cdr3_nt: TGTGCCAGCAGTTACTCTATGACCGGGGAGCTGTTTTTT
cdr3_aa: CASSYSMTGELFF

v_call: TRBV6-5
d_call: .
clone_size: .
j_call: TRBJ1-2
cdr3_nt: TGTGCCAGCAGAACTAATACCAACTATGGCTACACCTTC
cdr3_aa: CASRTNTNYGYTF

v_call: TRBV18
d_call: .
clone_size: .
j_call: TRBJ1-2
cdr3_nt: TGTGCCAGCTCGGAGGACAGCGCCTATGGCTACACCTTC
cdr3_aa: CASSEDSAYGYTF

v_call: TRBV2
d_call: .
clone_size: .
j_call: TRBJ2-1
cdr3_nt: TGTGCCAGCAGTGTCGAGACTAATGAGCAGTTCTTC
cdr3_aa: CASSVETNEQFF

v_call: TRBV11-2
d_call: .
clone_size: .
j_call: TRBJ1-2
cdr3_nt: TGTGCCAGCAGCCAGGGGCGCCTACTAGGCTATGGCTACACCTTC
cdr3_aa: CASSQGRLLGYGYTF

v_call: TRBV27
d_call: .
clone_size: few
j_call: TRBJ1-4
cdr3_nt: TGTGCCAGCAGCAAGGACCTTCGGGGAAAACTGTTTTTT
cdr3_aa: CASSKDLRGKLFF

v_call: TRBV2
d_call: .
clone_size: .
j_call: TRBJ2-3
cdr3_nt: TGTGCCAGCAGTGATAGGCTAGTTGGCACAGATACGCAGTATTTT
cdr3_aa: CASSDRLVGTDTQYF

v_call: TRBV18
d_call: TRBD1
clone_size: .
j_call: TRBJ2-1
cdr3_nt: TGTGCCAGCTCAGAACAGGGGGACTCATACAATGAGCAGTTCTTC
cdr3_aa: CASSEQGDSYNEQFF

v_call: TRBV5-6
d_call: .
clone_size: .
j_call: TRBJ2-3
cdr3_nt: TGTGCCAGCAGCCGGCTAGCAGGCACAGATACGCAGTATTTT
cdr3_aa: CASSRLAGTDTQYF

v_call: TRBV7-8
d_call: .
clone_size: few
j_call: TRBJ1-5
cdr3_nt: TGTGCCAGCAGCTTTCGGATGGGGAGGCAGGGCAATCAGCCCCAGCATTTT
cdr3_aa: CASSFRMGRQGNQPQHF